The 15 T cell receptor beta chains in this list originate from one sample, sequenced in a study of T-cell memory formation after mild COVID-19. TCRdb re-analysed the 5' RACE reads in MiXCR, keeping a single row per CDR3 protein. The sample yields 580,000 or so distinct CDR3 sequences, 15% to 20% seen once. Sequenced input: PBMCs or a T cell subset sorted from them (not recorded which). The receptors stem from an adult woman who had mild COVID-19 (a few samples of this study predate the infection). Cell type and time point are not known.

This clonotype showed up many times. The genes are TRBV6-5 and TRBJ1-4, with D unresolved. The CDR3 sequence is 15 residues long. Trimming took 0 bases from V and 2 from J, leaving 7 bases between them. Germline V gives CDR1 MNHEY, CDR2 SVGAGI. CDR3 nucleotides: TGTGCCAGCAGTTACTCGACGGCTACTAATGAAAAACTGTTTTTT. Translating gives CASSYSTATNEKLFF.

This chain connects TRBV20-1 to TRBJ2-1; 11 nucleotides align to TRBD2. The CDR3 is made up of 14 amino acids. Germline CDR1 DFQATT, CDR2 SNEGSKA (reference sequence). J was trimmed by 4 bases and V by 6 bases; bases with no gene match: 5. CDR3 region: CSAVTSGVYNEQFF. DNA of the CDR3: TGCAGTGCCGTGACTAGCGGGGTTTACAATGAGCAGTTCTTC.

This clonotype was counted between two and nine times. The chain has TRBV11-3 and TRBJ2-1; D gene ambiguous. This CDR3 is 15 amino acids long. CDR1 and CDR2 from the germline V gene are SGHNT and YENEEA. Trimming left V 4 bases short and J 3 bases short, with 13 bases between. CDR3 loop: CASSSGAELYNEQFF. The CDR3 DNA follows: TGTGCCAGCAGCTCCGGCGCGGAACTCTACAATGAGCAGTTCTTC.

This clonotype was observed a handful of times. The chain has TRBV5-6 and TRBJ1-1; a weak D match, TRBD1 (5 bases). Trimming took off 2 bases at V and 3 bases at J, with 14 bases between the two ends. Germline V gives CDR1 SGHDT, CDR2 YYEEEE. The CDR3 length is 15 residues. CDR3 region: CASSLRQHRYTEAFF. As DNA, the CDR3 is TGTGCCAGCAGCTTACGACAGCACAGGTACACTGAAGCTTTCTTT.

V is TRBV7-9 and J is TRBJ1-1; TRBD1 might be the D (6 bases). CDR1 SEHNR and CDR2 FQNEAQ come from the germline V gene (reference sequence). V dropped 4 bases and J dropped 0 bases, with 9 bases sitting between them. The CDR3 length is 14 residues. The CDR3 is CASSSQGLNTEAFF. CDR3 DNA sequence: TGTGCCAGCAGCTCACAGGGACTGAACACTGAAGCTTTCTTT. Full variable domain (rest looked up from reference TRBV7-9 and TRBJ1-1): DTGVSQNPRHKITKRGQNVTFRCDPISEHNRLYWYRQTLGQGPEFLTYFQNEAQLEKSRLLSDRFSAERPKGSFSTLEIQRTEQGDSAMYLCASSSQGLNTEAFFGQGTRLTVV.

The chain couples TRBV5-1 to TRBJ2-7; perhaps TRBD1 as D (5 bases). V was trimmed by 5 bases and J by 0 bases, leaving 9 bases between them. The CDR3 is 13 residues long. Per germline, CDR1 SGHRS and CDR2 YFSETQ. The CDR3 DNA is TGCGCCAGCAGAGGACACTCCTCCTACGAGCAGTACTTC. It translates to CASRGHSSYEQYF.

This clonotype came up many times. The chain has TRBV5-1 and TRBJ2-7; no reliable D call. Germline CDR1 is SGHRS and CDR2 is YFSETQ. V was pared by 4 bases and J by 2 bases, with 4 bases between. This CDR3 region has 11 residues. DNA of the CDR3: TGCGCCAGCAGCACAACCTACGAGCAGTACTTC. Amino acids: CASSTTYEQYF.

The chain joins TRBV12-3 or TRBV12-4 to TRBJ2-5; D not resolved. The V end lost 5 bases, the J end lost 1 base, and 8 bases lay between the germline ends. The CDR3 runs 13 residues. The CDR3 coding sequence is TGTGCCAGCAGTCCCCCGGTCCAAGAGACCCAGTACTTC. As protein: CASSPPVQETQYF.

This clonotype was detected a few times. V and J are TRBV30 and TRBJ2-7, with TRBD1 as a possible D gene (6 bases). The germline V gene has CDR1 GTSNPN and CDR2 SVGIG (reference sequence). The V and J ends lost 2 bases and 3 bases respectively, with 14 bases between them. The CDR3 sequence is 14 residues long. This chain's CDR3 is CAWSKGGKGYEQYF. DNA of the CDR3: TGTGCCTGGAGTAAAGGGGGTAAGGGCTACGAGCAGTACTTC.

This sequence joins TRBV7-9 and TRBJ1-6, with D possibly matching TRBD1 (5 bases). Germline CDR1 and CDR2: SEHNR and FQNEAQ (reference sequence). Trimming stripped 6 bases from V and 8 bases from J, with 14 bases between. The CDR3 is 14 residues long. This CDR3 reads CASSRRDGDSPLHF. Here the CDR3 DNA reads TGTGCCAGCAGTCGCCGGGACGGGGATTCACCCCTCCACTTT.

This clonotype has a handful of counts. This chain joins TRBV29-1 and TRBJ1-1; TRBD1 aligns across 11 bases. Germline CDR1 reads SQVTM; CDR2 reads ANQGSEA. V was clipped by 5 bases and J by 4 bases; unmatched bases: 9. The CDR3 has 15 amino acids. Here the CDR3 reads CSVPTWDRGGTEAFF. For the CDR3, the DNA is TGCAGCGTTCCAACTTGGGACAGGGGGGGCACTGAAGCTTTCTTT.

The chain joins TRBV7-8 to TRBJ1-2; D call uncertain. Germline assignment: CDR1 SGHVS and CDR2 FQNEAQ. Trimming took off 3 bases at V and 5 bases at J, with 10 bases between the two ends. This CDR3 spans 13 amino acids. CDR3 residues: CASSFLAVYGYTF. The CDR3 nucleotides read TGTGCCAGCAGCTTCCTGGCGGTTTATGGCTACACCTTC. The full variable domain, in which reference TRBV7-8 and TRBJ1-2 provide the parts outside the CDR3, is GAGVSQSPRYKVAKRGQDVALRCDPISGHVSLFWYQQALGQGPEFLTYFQNEAQLDKSGLPSDRFFAERPEGSVSTLKIQRTQQEDSAVYLCASSFLAVYGYTFGSGTRLTVV.

The chain is built from TRBV19 and TRBJ1-2; the D gene is possibly TRBD1 (6 bases). Trimming took off 3 bases at V and 4 bases at J, with 12 bases between the two ends. CDR3 length: 14 residues. Germline CDR1 and CDR2: LNHDA and SQIVND (reference sequence). CDR3 sequence reads: CASSIEGVSYGYTF. The CDR3 DNA follows: TGTGCCAGTAGTATCGAGGGGGTTTCCTATGGCTACACCTTC.

The chain employs TRBV3-1 and TRBJ2-7; 11 nucleotides align to TRBD1. Germline CDR1 LGHDT, CDR2 YNNKEL (reference sequence). V lost 1 base, J lost 5 bases, and 7 bases stayed unmatched. The CDR3 is 16 residues long. The CDR3 nucleotides read TGTGCCAGCAGCCAAGCCCGGCGGACAGGGGGCGACGAGCAGTACTTC. It is translated as CASSQARRTGGDEQYF.

This chain joins TRBV4-1 and TRBJ2-1, with 9 bases aligning to TRBD2. The germline V gene encodes CDR1 MGHRA and CDR2 YSYEKL. V lost 3 bases, J lost 1 base, and 4 bases stayed unmatched. This CDR3 contains 16 residues. The CDR3 DNA reads TGCGCCAGCAGCCAGCTAGCGGGGAGGTCCTACAATGAGCAGTTCTTC. Translation gives CASSQLAGRSYNEQFF.